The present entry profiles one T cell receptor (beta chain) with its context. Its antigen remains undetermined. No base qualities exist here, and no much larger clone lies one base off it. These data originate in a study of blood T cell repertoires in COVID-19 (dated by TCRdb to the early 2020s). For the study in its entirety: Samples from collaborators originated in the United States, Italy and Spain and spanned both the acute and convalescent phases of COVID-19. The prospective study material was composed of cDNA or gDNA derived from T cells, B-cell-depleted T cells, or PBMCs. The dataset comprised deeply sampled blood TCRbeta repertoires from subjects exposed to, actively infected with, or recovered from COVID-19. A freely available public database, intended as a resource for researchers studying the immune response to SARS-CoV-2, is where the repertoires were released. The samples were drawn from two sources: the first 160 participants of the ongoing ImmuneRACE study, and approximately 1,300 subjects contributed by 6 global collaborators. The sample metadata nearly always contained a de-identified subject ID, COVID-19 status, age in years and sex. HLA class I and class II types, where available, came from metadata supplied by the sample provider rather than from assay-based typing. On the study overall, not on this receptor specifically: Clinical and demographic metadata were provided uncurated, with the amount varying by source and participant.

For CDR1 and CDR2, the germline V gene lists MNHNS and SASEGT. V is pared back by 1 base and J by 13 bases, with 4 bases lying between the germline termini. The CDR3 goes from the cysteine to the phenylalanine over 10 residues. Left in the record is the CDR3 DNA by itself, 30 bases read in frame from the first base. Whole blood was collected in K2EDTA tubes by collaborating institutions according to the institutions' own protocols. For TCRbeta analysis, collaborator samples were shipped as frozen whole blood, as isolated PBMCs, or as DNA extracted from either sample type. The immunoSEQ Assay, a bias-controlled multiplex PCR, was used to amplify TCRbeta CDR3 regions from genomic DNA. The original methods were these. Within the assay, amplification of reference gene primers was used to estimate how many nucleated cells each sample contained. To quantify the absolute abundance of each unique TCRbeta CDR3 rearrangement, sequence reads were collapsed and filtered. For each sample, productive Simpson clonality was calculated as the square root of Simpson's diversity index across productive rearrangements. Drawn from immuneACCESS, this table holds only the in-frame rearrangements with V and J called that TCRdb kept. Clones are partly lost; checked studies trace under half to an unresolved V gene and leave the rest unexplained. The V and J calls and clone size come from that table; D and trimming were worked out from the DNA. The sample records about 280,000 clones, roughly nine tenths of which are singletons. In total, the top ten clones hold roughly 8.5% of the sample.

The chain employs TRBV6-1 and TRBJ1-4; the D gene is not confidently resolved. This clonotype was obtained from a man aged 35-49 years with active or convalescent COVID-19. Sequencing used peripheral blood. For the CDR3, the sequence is CASSEGRLFF. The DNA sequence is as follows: TGTGCCAGCAGTGAAGGGAGACTGTTTTTT.